These 2 T cell receptor beta chains share one sample of origin, sequenced in a study of long-term antiretroviral therapy in people with HIV. It was version v3.0 of the immunoSEQ assay that was run at survey level. Assay used: immunoSEQ multiplex PCR; TCRdb lists only in-frame clones, some missing. The sample consists of 14,000 or so clones, approximately 86% of them appearing once. The sequenced sample was unsorted PBMCs, obtained 6.2 years after starting antiretroviral therapy. The receptors were gathered from a middle-aged man with HIV.

This clone qualifies as medium-sized (0.01 to 0.1%). V is TRBV5-5 and J is TRBJ1-1; D is undetermined. The V gene's germline CDR1 is SGHKS and CDR2 YYEKEE (reference sequence). This CDR3 is 13 amino acids long. Trimming pared 0 bases from V and 3 bases from J, leaving 6 bases between. The CDR3 region has the DNA TGTGCCAGCAGCTTGGACGCCTACACTGAAGCTTTCTTT. Its translation: CASSLDAYTEAFF.

V usage is TRBV5-6 and J usage is TRBJ1-5; D is unresolved. CDR1 is SGHDT and CDR2 is YYEEEE in the germline V gene. The CDR3 sequence is 12 residues long. The ends were cut back, 4 bases at V and 11 bases at J, with 13 bases in the middle. CDR3 sequence: CASSERASAQHF. CDR3 DNA: TGTGCCAGCAGCGAGAGGGCGTCGGCCCAGCATTTT. The full variable domain, rest sourced from reference TRBV5-6 and TRBJ1-5, is DAGVTQSPTHLIKTRGQQVTLRCSPKSGHDTVSWYQQALGQGPQFIFQYYEEEERQRGNFPDRFSGHQFPNYSSELNVNALLLGDSALYLCASSERASAQHFGDGTRLSIL.